This T cell receptor beta chain was identified during a study of human T cells and chemical hapten exposure (dated by TCRdb to 2020 to 2023). Study-level background: For sensitization, 2% DPC in acetone was applied to an approximately 2 cm by approximately 2 cm area of upper inner arm skin. Throughout the roughly 25-week study period, patients were also given weekly therapeutic DPC doses on the scalp. Patch tests used Finn chambers with 0.01% DPC on the upper back, scored after 6 days by International Contact Dermatitis Research Group standards. The patient cohort, mostly female, included alopecia areata with under or over 50% scalp involvement, alopecia totalis and alopecia universalis. Libraries were pooled for sequencing, and per-sample TCR yields varied mainly because of small differences in library volumes within the pool. Peripheral blood TCR repertoire changes were tracked in vivo in alopecia patients during primary and secondary sensitization to the hapten diphenylcyclopropenone (DPC). Blood samples were taken from patients before sensitization (week 0) and at 2, 6 and about 24 weeks after DPC sensitization. For TCR sequencing, blood came from about 28 alopecia patients at anywhere from one to four time points (pre-sensitization, 2, 6 and 24 weeks).

What the work shows at the level of the full study, not this receptor alone: DPC sensitization did not change the number of TCRs with a frequency above 1 in 1000, and there was no evidence of changes in global repertoire structure. Because all patients had alopecia, a presumed autoimmune disease, the immune response of the patients might differ from that of healthy individuals. After repeated subsampling, the strength of the expansion versus patch-test correlation and the threshold at which it became significant changed. Patch test score correlated positively with the number of PT1 expanded TCRs, reaching significance at thresholds 8, 16 and 32 but not at 4. Compared with pre-sensitization or healthy control sets, expanded TCRs formed significantly more large CDR3 similarity clusters, which is consistent with antigen-driven responses.

Interpreted using the paper, the time point label stands for: patch test 1, 2 weeks after DPC sensitization. The treatment or condition label on this specimen signifies: therapeutic diphenylcyclopropenone sensitization with weekly scalp DPC. At each patch-test visit, blood was drawn before the patch test was applied. To be eligible, patients had to be aged 18 to 70, diagnosed with alopecia and judged suitable for DPC therapy, while pregnant patients were excluded. Total RNA was extracted from unfractionated whole blood collected in Tempus Blood RNA tubes. The library was generated by RACE. Sequencing used a NextSeq 500. During library preparation, unique molecular identifiers were attached to individual cDNA molecules so that TCRs could be counted in a quantitative, reproducible way. For every blood RNA sample, sequencing covered both the TCR alpha and TCR beta chains. The study's processing was this. A median of roughly 99,000 TCRs per sample was observed, with a range of 23,224 to 690,600. V, J and CDR3 annotation of the TCR reads was carried out using the Decombinator software suite. For the PS versus PT1 abundance plots, all samples were subsampled to the same number of TCRs (28,000). TCRs were defined as expanded if absent before sensitization and observed at least eight times at the 2-week time point. TCRdb reprocessed the public reads (quality trimming at Q25 with fastp, clone calling with MiXCR) and kept in-frame beta chains. Rows are combined by CDR3 protein, so each entry shows the most common genes and DNA. What appears here as the V and J calls and clone size reflects TCRdb's work, not the paper's. This sample gives around 340,000 distinct CDR3 sequences in total; 5.5% to 8% of them show up just once. Roughly 7.9% of the sample is held by the ten biggest clonotypes.

This clonotype showed up just a few times. This receptor's antigen is unknown. Base qualities are not provided; no much larger clone lies one nucleotide away. Reading from cysteine to phenylalanine, the CDR3 counts 14 amino acids. Of the read, only the CDR3 DNA is kept; its 42 bases are in frame from base 1. The V end loses 0 bases and the J end loses 8 bases, and a stretch of 11 bases separates them. CDR1 and CDR2 were assigned from the germline V gene as LGHNA and YNFKEQ. The material sequenced was whole blood, taken in connection with sensitization to the hapten diphenylcyclopropenone (DPC). Recombination connected TRBV4-2 to TRBJ2-1; the D gene is perhaps TRBD1, on 5 matching bases. The receptor comes from a woman aged 18-29 years with alopecia areata. Some clones in this sample may be carry-over from other donors' samples. This receptor has the CDR3 CASSQEIAGYEQFF. The DNA reads TGTGCCAGCAGCCAAGAGATAGCAGGGTATGAGCAGTTCTTC.